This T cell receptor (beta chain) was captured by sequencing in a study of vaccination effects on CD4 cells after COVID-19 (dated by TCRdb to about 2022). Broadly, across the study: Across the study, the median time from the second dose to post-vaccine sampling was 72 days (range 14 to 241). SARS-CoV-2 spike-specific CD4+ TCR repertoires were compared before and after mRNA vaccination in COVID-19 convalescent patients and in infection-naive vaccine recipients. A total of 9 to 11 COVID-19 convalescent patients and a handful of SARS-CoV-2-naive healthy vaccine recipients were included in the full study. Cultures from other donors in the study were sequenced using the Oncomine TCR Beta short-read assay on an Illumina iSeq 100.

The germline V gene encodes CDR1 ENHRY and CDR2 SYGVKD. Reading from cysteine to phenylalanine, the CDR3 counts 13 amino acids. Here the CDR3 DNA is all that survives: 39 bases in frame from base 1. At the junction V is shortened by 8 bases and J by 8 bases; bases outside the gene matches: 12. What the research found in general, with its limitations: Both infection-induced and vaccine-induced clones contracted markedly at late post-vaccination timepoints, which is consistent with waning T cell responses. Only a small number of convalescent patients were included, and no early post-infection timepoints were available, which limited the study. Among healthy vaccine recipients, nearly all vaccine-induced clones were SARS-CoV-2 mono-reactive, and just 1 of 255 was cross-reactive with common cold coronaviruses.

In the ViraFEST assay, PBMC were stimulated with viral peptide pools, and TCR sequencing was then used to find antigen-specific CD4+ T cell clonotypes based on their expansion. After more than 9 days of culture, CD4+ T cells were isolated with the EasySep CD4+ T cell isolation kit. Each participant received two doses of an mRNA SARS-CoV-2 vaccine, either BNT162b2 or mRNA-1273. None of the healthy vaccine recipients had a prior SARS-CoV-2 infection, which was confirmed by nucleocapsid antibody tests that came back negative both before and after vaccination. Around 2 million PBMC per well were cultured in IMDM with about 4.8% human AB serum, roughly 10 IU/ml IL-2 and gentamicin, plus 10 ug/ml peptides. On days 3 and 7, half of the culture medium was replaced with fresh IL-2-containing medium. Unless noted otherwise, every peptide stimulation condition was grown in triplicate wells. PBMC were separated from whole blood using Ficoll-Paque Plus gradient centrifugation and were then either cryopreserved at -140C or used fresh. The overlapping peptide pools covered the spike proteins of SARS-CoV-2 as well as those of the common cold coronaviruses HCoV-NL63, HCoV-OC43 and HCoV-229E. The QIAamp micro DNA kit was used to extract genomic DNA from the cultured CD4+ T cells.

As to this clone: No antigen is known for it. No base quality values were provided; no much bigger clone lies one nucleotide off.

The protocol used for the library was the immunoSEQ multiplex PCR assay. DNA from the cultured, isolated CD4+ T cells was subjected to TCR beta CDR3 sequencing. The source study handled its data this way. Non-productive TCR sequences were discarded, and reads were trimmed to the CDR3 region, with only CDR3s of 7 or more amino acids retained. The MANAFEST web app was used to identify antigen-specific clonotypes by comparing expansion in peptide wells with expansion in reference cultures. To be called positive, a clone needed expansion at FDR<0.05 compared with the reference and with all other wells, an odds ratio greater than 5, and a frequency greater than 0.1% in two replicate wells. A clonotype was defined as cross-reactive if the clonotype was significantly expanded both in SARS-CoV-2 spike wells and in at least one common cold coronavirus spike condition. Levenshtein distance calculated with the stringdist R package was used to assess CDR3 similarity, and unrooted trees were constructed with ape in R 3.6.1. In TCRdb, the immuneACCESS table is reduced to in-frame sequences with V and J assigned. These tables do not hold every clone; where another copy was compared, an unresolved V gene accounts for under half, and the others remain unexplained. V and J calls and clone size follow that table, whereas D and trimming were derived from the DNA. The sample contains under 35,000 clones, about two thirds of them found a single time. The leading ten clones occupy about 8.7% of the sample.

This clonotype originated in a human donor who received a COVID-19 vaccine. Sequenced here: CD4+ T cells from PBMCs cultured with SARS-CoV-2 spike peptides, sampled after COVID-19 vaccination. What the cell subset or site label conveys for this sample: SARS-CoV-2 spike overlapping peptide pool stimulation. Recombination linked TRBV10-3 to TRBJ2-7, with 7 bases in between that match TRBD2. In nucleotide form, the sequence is TGTGCCATCCGGGGGGAGAGTGTTTGGAAGCAGTACTTC. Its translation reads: CAIRGESVWKQYF.